This entry lists 8 T cell receptor beta chains sequenced from one sample in a study of blood T cell repertoires in COVID-19. Assay used: immunoSEQ multiplex PCR; TCRdb lists only in-frame clones, some missing. Among some 80,000 clones listed, 78% were seen once. The sample was peripheral blood. These receptors were obtained from a human donor in a cohort sampled during active COVID-19.

The chain joins TRBV10-1 to TRBJ2-5; D gene uncertain. This CDR3 comprises 13 residues. Germline loops: CDR1 WNHNN, CDR2 SYGVQD (reference sequence). Trimming removed 7 bases from V and 4 bases from J, with 13 bases in between. The CDR3 coding sequence is TGCGCCAGCACCCCCACACGTACAGAGACCCAGTACTTC. This codes for CASTPTRTETQYF.

The rearrangement uses TRBV27 and TRBJ1-5; 8 nucleotides line up with TRBD1. Germline V lookup: CDR1 MNHEY, CDR2 SMNVEV (reference sequence). J was trimmed by 7 bases and V by 5 bases; bases with no gene match: 4. The CDR3 runs 13 residues. The CDR3 nucleotides are TGTGCCAGCAGTCCAGGGGGCCTCCAGCCCCAGCATTTT. As protein: CASSPGGLQPQHF.

CDR3 DNA: TGTGCCAGCAGCTTAGGAGGGAGTGGACAGCCCCAGCATTTT. Residues: CASSLGGSGQPQHF. The J gene is TRBJ1-5, the V gene TRBV7-2; D not certain. Germline V gives CDR1 SGHTA, CDR2 FQGNSA. CDR3 length: 14 residues. Trimming left V 1 base short and J 7 bases short, with 11 bases between.

CDR3 residues: CASSPSGETQYF. The DNA of the CDR3 is TGTGCCAGTAGTCCAAGCGGGGAGACCCAGTACTTC. This sequence joins TRBV19 and TRBJ2-5; maybe TRBD2 (6 bases). The CDR3 has 12 amino acids. Per the germline V gene, CDR1 is LNHDA and CDR2 is SQIVND (reference sequence). V shed 5 bases and J shed 5 bases, with 9 bases lying between them.

The chain employs TRBV19 and TRBJ1-1; D is uncertain. Germline-derived CDR1 and CDR2 are LNHDA and SQIVND (reference sequence). V lost 1 base to trimming and J lost 5 bases, with 14 bases between them. The CDR3 is made up of 15 amino acids. CDR3 in amino acids: CASSIVEGWGTEAFF. CDR3 sequence (DNA): TGTGCCAGTAGTATAGTCGAGGGATGGGGAACTGAAGCTTTCTTT.

The rearrangement joins TRBV11-2 to TRBJ2-3; 12 bases map to TRBD2. This CDR3 is 16 amino acids long. In germline, CDR1 is SGHAT, CDR2 FQNNGV. V lost 3 bases, J lost 5 bases, and 6 bases stayed unmatched. The CDR3 loop reads CASSFLAGGPGDTQYF. The DNA for the CDR3 is TGTGCCAGCAGCTTCCTAGCGGGGGGGCCAGGAGATACGCAGTATTTT.

This chain joins TRBV2 and TRBJ2-3; 8 bases align to TRBD2. CDR3 length: 16 residues. With 0 bases clipped from V and 2 bases from J, the junction kept 4 bases outside the gene matches. The germline CDR1 and CDR2 sequences are SNHLY and FYNNEI. The CDR3 is CASSEASGKNTDTQYF. DNA for the CDR3: TGTGCCAGCAGTGAAGCTAGCGGGAAGAACACAGATACGCAGTATTTT.

The V and J genes are TRBV4-1 and TRBJ1-1; 8 nucleotides match TRBD1. The germline CDR1 and CDR2 sequences are MGHRA and YSYEKL. The CDR3 loop spans 13 amino acids. V lost 4 bases and J lost 6; bases outside the gene matches: 4. This CDR3 reads CASSLMTGAEAFF. CDR3 DNA: TGCGCCAGCAGCCTCATGACAGGGGCTGAAGCTTTCTTT.